The next 18 T cell receptor beta chains were all read from a single sample in a study of shared clonotypes between healthy human individuals. Only in-frame clones appear in the TCRdb table, and some are missing; sequencing was by immunoSEQ multiplex PCR. The sample lists hundreds of thousands of clones; around 93% were seen once. CD8 cells regarded as naive lacked CD45RO, were positively chosen for CCR7, and omitted terminally differentiated effector memory CD45RA+ cells. Sequencing was carried out using naive CD8+ T cells sorted from blood. These receptors all come from a man aged 25-45 years in good health.

The V and J genes are TRBV19 and TRBJ2-7; possibly TRBD2 for D (6 bases). The CDR3 extends over 15 amino acids. Germline values: CDR1 LNHDA, CDR2 SQIVND (reference sequence). The V end was cut by 3 bases, the J end by 0 bases, with 12 bases between. The CDR3 DNA is TGTGCCAGTAGTATCGCTAGCGCGAGCTCCTACGAGCAGTACTTC. Its protein is CASSIASASSYEQYF.

Only one count was recorded for this clone. The chain joins TRBV7-9 to TRBJ2-5; 7 bases line up with TRBD1. The CDR3 has 16 amino acids. V lost 5 bases to trimming and J lost 0 bases; unmatched junction nucleotides: 9. Per germline, CDR1 SEHNR and CDR2 FQNEAQ (reference sequence). CDR3 coding DNA: TGTGCCAGCAGCCCACGACAGGGATCGTACCAAGAGACCCAGTACTTC. It is translated as CASSPRQGSYQETQYF.

This clone was counted once. The chain joins TRBV15 to TRBJ2-4, with D possibly matching TRBD1 (6 bases). CDR1 is LNHNV and CDR2 is YYDKDF in the germline V gene (reference sequence). V was shortened by 2 bases and J by 3 bases, with 17 bases between the two germline ends. The CDR3 is made up of 17 amino acids. CDR3 DNA sequence: TGTGCCACCAGCAGACCCCCCGGACAGTTTGACAAAAACATTCAGTACTTC. This translates into CATSRPPGQFDKNIQYF.

This chain connects TRBV25-1 to TRBJ2-5, with D unresolved. The germline CDR1 and CDR2 sequences are MGHDK and SYGVNS. Trimming cost V 5 bases and J 2 bases, with 3 bases left between them. The CDR3 length is 11 residues. CDR3 loop: CASSLQETQYF. The CDR3 DNA reads TGTGCCAGCAGTCTTCAAGAGACCCAGTACTTC.

This clone was detected once. The rearrangement uses TRBV5-8 and TRBJ2-7; 10 nucleotides agree with TRBD1. CDR1 is SGHTS, CDR2 YDEGEE, per germline. This CDR3 is 15 amino acids long. Germline trimming cut 8 bases from V and 5 bases from J; bases unmatched to any gene: 13. The CDR3 is CASQRGDRGADEQYF. The CDR3 coding sequence is TGTGCCAGTCAGAGAGGGGACAGGGGCGCCGACGAGCAGTACTTC.

The V and J genes are TRBV13 and TRBJ1-1; D call uncertain. Trimming pared 6 bases from V and 10 bases from J, leaving 15 bases between. Germline CDR1 PRHDT, CDR2 FYEKMQ (reference sequence). This CDR3 has 12 amino acids. CDR3 in DNA: TGTGCCAGCAGGGTGGGTACTGGTGGAGCTTTCTTT. Protein: CASRVGTGGAFF.

This chain links TRBV4-1 with TRBJ2-7; possibly TRBD2 for D (5 bases). The CDR3 has 16 amino acids. Trimming pared 2 bases from V and 5 bases from J, leaving 19 bases between. CDR1 MGHRA and CDR2 YSYEKL come from the germline V gene. The CDR3 coding sequence is TGCGCCAGCAGCCAACCGACCTTGGAAGGGAGTAACGAGCAGTACTTC. It yields the protein CASSQPTLEGSNEQYF.

CDR3 sequence reads: CSVETAGGVTEQFF. CDR3 coding DNA: TGCAGCGTTGAAACGGCGGGCGGGGTTACTGAGCAGTTCTTC. The V gene is TRBV29-1, the J gene TRBJ2-1; tentatively, D is TRBD2 (6 bases). Germline V gene lookup returns CDR1 SQVTM and CDR2 ANQGSEA. This CDR3 has 14 amino acids. V was cut by 2 bases and J by 9 bases, with 17 bases left in between.

The chain has TRBV21-1 and TRBJ2-1; no DNA check was done on the table's D call, TRBD1. TRBV21-1 is annotated as a pseudogene. The CDR3 is 17 residues long. The CDR3 is CASSPTEGSGGPNEQFF. The CDR3 coding sequence is TGTGCCAGCAGCCCTACGGAAGGGTCAGGGGGACCCAATGAGCAGTTCTTC.

This clone showed up just once. The chain recombines TRBV27 with TRBJ2-1; D remains ambiguous. The CDR3 has 14 amino acids. The V gene's germline CDR1 is MNHEY and CDR2 SMNVEV (reference sequence). V dropped 6 bases and J dropped 0 bases, with 9 bases sitting between them. CDR3 sequence (DNA): TGTGCCAGCAGCGACTTCACCTCCTACAATGAGCAGTTCTTC. Its protein is CASSDFTSYNEQFF.

This clone has only one observation. In DNA form, the CDR3 reads TGTGCCAGCAGCTTAGCGGCGGGAGGCCAGACAGATACGCAGTATTTT. Amino acid sequence: CASSLAAGGQTDTQYF. The chain employs TRBV7-6 and TRBJ2-3, with 8 bases lining up with TRBD2. Germline CDR1 reads SGHVS; CDR2 reads FNYEAQ. The CDR3 loop spans 16 amino acids. The trim removed 0 bases at V and 3 bases at J, leaving 5 bases unmatched.

The chain couples TRBV21-1 to TRBJ2-7. TRBV21-1 is flagged as a pseudogene. The CDR3 consists of 15 residues. In DNA form, the CDR3 reads TGTGCCAGCAGCAAAGTAGGGCCCCTCGGATACGAGCAGTACTTC. As protein: CASSKVGPLGYEQYF.

This chain links TRBV18 with TRBJ2-1; D remains unclear. V was clipped by 2 bases and J by 8 bases, with 19 bases between them. The germline gives CDR1 KGHSH, CDR2 LQKENI. This CDR3 spans 16 amino acids. The CDR3 here is CASSPKDPHTFDEQFF. The CDR3, as DNA: TGTGCCAGCTCACCAAAGGACCCCCATACTTTCGATGAGCAGTTCTTC.

On this clone: This CDR3 is also generated by other DNA sequences in the sample. This chain uses TRBV7-9 with TRBJ1-3, with D perhaps matching TRBD1 (5 bases). The CDR3 extends over 15 amino acids. Trimming left V 5 bases short and J 0 bases short, with 11 bases between. From germline, CDR1 is SEHNR and CDR2 FQNEAQ (reference sequence). In DNA form, the CDR3 reads TGTGCCAGCAGCCTGGGGCCGGTCTCTGGAAACACCATATATTTT. It encodes CASSLGPVSGNTIYF. The full variable domain, in which reference TRBV7-9 and TRBJ1-3 provide the parts outside the CDR3, is DTGVSQNPRHKITKRGQNVTFRCDPISEHNRLYWYRQTLGQGPEFLTYFQNEAQLEKSRLLSDRFSAERPKGSFSTLEIQRTEQGDSAMYLCASSLGPVSGNTIYFGEGSWLTVV.

The chain recombines TRBV4-1 with TRBJ2-1; TRBD2 agrees at 7 bases. Germline values: CDR1 MGHRA, CDR2 YSYEKL. The CDR3 length is 14 residues. V lost 3 bases, J lost 7 bases, and 6 bases stayed unmatched. This CDR3 is CASSQEGGRNEQFF. In nucleotides, the CDR3 is TGCGCCAGCAGCCAGGAGGGAGGGAGGAATGAGCAGTTCTTC.

This clone was recorded once. The chain joins TRBV7-8 to TRBJ1-2; a weak D match, TRBD1 (5 bases). Germline lookup yields CDR1 SGHVS and CDR2 FQNEAQ. Trimming removed 5 bases at V and 8 bases at J, with 18 bases between. The CDR3 length is 14 residues. This CDR3 reads CASSHRDVNRGYTF. CDR3 DNA: TGTGCCAGCAGCCACCGGGACGTAAACAGGGGCTACACCTTC.

This clone has only one observation. The J gene is TRBJ2-7, the V gene TRBV7-9, with D unclear. Trimming took off 3 bases at V and 3 bases at J, with 9 bases between the two ends. Germline lookup yields CDR1 SEHNR and CDR2 FQNEAQ (reference sequence). The CDR3 runs to 13 residues. The DNA of the CDR3 is TGTGCCAGCAGCTTGCCAGCCGACTACGAGCAGTACTTC. Translating gives CASSLPADYEQYF.

The chain recombines TRBV14 with TRBJ2-3, with 7 bases fitting TRBD2. After removal of 4 bases from V and 2 bases from J, the junction contained 6 bases not matched to a gene. This CDR3 has 15 amino acids. CDR1 and CDR2 (germline): SGHDN, FVKESK. The chain's CDR3 is CASSPSGTLTDTQYF. CDR3 sequence (DNA): TGTGCCAGCAGCCCCAGCGGGACCCTCACAGATACGCAGTATTTT.